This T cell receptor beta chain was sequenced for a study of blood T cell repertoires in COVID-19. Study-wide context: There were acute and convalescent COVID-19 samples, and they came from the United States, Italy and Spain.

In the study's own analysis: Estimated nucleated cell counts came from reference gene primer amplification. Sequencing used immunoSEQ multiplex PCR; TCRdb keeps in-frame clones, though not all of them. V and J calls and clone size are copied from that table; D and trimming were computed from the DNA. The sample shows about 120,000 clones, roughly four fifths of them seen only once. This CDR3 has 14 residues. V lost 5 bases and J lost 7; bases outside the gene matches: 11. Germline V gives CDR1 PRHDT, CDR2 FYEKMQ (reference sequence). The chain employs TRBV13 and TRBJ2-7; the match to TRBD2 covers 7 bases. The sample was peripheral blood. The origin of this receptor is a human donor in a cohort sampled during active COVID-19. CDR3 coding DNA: TGTGCCAGCAGCGCGGAGCGGGGCGTGAGGGAGCAGTACTTC. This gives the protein CASSAERGVREQYF.